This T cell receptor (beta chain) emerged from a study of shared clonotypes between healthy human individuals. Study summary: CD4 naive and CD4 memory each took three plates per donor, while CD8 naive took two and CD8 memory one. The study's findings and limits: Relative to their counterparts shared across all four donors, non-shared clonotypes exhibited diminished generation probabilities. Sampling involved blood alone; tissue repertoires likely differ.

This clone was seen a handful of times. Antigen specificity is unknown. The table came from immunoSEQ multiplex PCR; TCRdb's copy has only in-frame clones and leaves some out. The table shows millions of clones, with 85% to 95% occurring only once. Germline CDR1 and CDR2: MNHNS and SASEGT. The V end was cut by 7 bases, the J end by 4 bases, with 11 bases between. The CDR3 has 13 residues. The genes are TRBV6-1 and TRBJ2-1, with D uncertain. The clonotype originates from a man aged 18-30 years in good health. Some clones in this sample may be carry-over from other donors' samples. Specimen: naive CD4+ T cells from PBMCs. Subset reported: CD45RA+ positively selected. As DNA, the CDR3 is TGTGCCAGCATTTATCGGCAGTACAATGAGCAGTTCTTC. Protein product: CASIYRQYNEQFF.